Here is one T cell receptor beta chain with its context. The V gene lost 1 base and the J gene lost 1 base, with 4 bases spanning the gap. The germline gives CDR1 LGHDT, CDR2 YNNKEL (reference sequence). CDR3 length equals 13 residues. This record belongs to a study of blood T cell repertoires in COVID-19. Study overall: The study drew acute and convalescent COVID-19 samples from the United States, Italy and Spain. Sources were T cells, B-cell-depleted T cells, or PBMCs; the material itself was cDNA or gDNA.

Seattle patients were enrolled while actively infected and followed longitudinally. In the authors' methods: Estimation of nucleated cell counts was performed using reference gene primer amplification. Only in-frame clones appear in the TCRdb table, and some are missing; sequencing was by immunoSEQ multiplex PCR. For V, J and clone size, that table is used; D and trimming come from the DNA. Among approximately 210,000 clones listed, less than 90% were seen once. Sequenced sample: peripheral blood. The chain is built from TRBV3-1 (or the pseudogene TRBV3-2) and TRBJ1-1; D unresolved. The receptor comes from a woman of 80 years or more with COVID-19, enrolled during active disease. The CDR3 sequence: CASSQVSNTEAFF. The CDR3 DNA sequence: TGTGCCAGCAGCCAAGTATCGAACACTGAAGCTTTCTTT.